This T cell receptor (beta chain) was identified during a study of OX40 agonist ivuxolimab in advanced cancers. Assay used: immunoSEQ multiplex PCR; TCRdb lists only in-frame clones, some missing. The data hold about 61,000 clones, with about 85% observed a single time. CDR3 length equals 14 residues. Between the trimmed V and J ends, which lost 0 bases and 9 bases, there was a span of 12 bases. CDR1 and CDR2 from the germline V gene are PRHDT and FYEKMQ (reference sequence). Sample: CD4+ or CD8+ T cells sorted from blood, taken in a trial of the OX40 agonist ivuxolimab. The V call is TRBV13, the J call TRBJ2-1; possible D gene TRBD1, 6 bases. This TCR was sampled from an adult with an advanced solid tumor such as melanoma, head and neck, liver or kidney cancer. The CDR3 sequence is CASSLGQGIGEQFF. CDR3 in DNA: TGTGCCAGCAGCTTAGGACAGGGAATTGGTGAGCAGTTCTTC.